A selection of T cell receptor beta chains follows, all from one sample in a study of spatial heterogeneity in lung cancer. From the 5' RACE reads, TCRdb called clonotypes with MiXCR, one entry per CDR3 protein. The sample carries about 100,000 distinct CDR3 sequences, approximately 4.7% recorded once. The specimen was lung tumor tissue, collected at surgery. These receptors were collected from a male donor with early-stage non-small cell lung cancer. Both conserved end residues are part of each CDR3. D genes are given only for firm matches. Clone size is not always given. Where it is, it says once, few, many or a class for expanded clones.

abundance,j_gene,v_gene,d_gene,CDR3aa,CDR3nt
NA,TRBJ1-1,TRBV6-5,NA,CASSSSGLGEAFF,TGTGCCAGCAGTTCCTCTGGTCTCGGTGAAGCTTTCTTT
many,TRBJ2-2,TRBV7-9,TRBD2,CASSPPTSGTAGELFF,TGTGCCAGCAGCCCACCGACTAGCGGGACGGCCGGGGAGCTGTTTTTT
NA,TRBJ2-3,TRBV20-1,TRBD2,CSAKPGLAGFESQYF,TGCAGTGCCAAACCGGGACTAGCGGGATTTGAGTCTCAGTATTTT
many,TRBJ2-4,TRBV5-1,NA,CASRFKSENIQYF,TGCGCCAGCAGGTTCAAAAGCGAAAACATTCAGTACTTC
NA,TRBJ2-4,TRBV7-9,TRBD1,CASSPTIGDSTAF,TGTGCCAGCAGCCCGACTATCGGGGACAGCACAGCCTTC
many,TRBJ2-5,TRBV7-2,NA,CASSLLSQETQYF,TGTGCCAGCAGCTTATTGTCGCAAGAGACCCAGTACTTC
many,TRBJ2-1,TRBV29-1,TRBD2,CSVEDPIAGVAGKGVEQFF,TGCAGCGTTGAAGACCCAATAGCGGGAGTAGCAGGAAAGGGGGTTGAGCAGTTCTTC
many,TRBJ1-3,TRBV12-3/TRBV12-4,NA,CASSFSYSVSGNTIYF,TGTGCCAGCAGTTTTTCTTACTCTGTCTCTGGAAACACCATATATTTT
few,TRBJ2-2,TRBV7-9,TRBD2,CASSSTLGRAGGNTGELFF,TGTGCCAGCAGCTCCACCCTGGGGCGAGCGGGAGGGAACACCGGGGAGCTGTTTTTT
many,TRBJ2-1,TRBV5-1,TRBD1,CASSLVVGRQGFEQFF,TGCGCCAGCAGCTTGGTCGTAGGTCGACAGGGTTTTGAGCAGTTCTTC
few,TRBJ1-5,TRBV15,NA,CATSRDTSGDMPQHF,TGTGCCACCAGCAGAGATACCTCAGGAGACATGCCCCAGCATTTT
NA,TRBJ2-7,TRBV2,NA,CASKMDSSTEQYF,TGTGCCAGCAAGATGGACTCTTCCACCGAGCAGTACTTC
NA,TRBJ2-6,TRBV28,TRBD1,CASTVTDRGLAGANVLTF,TGTGCCAGCACCGTAACGGACAGGGGGCTCGCTGGGGCCAACGTCCTGACTTTC
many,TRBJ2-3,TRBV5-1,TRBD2,CASSFLAGEVDTQYF,TGCGCCAGCAGTTTCCTAGCGGGAGAAGTTGATACGCAGTATTTT
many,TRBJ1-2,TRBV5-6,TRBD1,CASSLVQGAYGYTF,TGTGCCAGCAGCTTGGTGCAGGGGGCGTATGGCTACACCTTC
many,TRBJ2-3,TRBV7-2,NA,CASSLIGGTDTQYF,TGTGCCAGCAGCTTAATAGGGGGCACAGATACGCAGTATTTT
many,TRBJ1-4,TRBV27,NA,CASRRQATNEKLFF,TGTGCCAGCAGACGACAGGCAACTAATGAAAAACTGTTTTTT
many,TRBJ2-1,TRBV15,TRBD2,CATSRERGASGNEQFF,TGTGCCACCAGCAGAGAACGCGGGGCTAGCGGAAATGAGCAGTTCTTC
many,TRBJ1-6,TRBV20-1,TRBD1,CSARPPDRGGSPLHF,TGCAGTGCTAGACCGCCTGACAGGGGTGGTTCACCCCTCCACTTT
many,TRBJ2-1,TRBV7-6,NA,CASSLLSSNEQFF,TGTGCCAGCAGCTTATTGTCTTCCAATGAGCAGTTCTTC
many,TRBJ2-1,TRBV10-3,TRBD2,CATNGGYNEQFF,TGTGCCACCAACGGGGGGTACAATGAGCAGTTCTTC
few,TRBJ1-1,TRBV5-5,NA,CASSFRGTMNTEAFF,TGTGCCAGCAGCTTTAGGGGGACGATGAACACTGAAGCTTTCTTT
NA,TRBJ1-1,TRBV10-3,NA,CAISKSSVTEAFF,TGTGCCATCAGTAAGTCTTCCGTCACTGAAGCTTTCTTT
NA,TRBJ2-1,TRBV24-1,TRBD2,CTTSDISLAGTYNEQFF,TGTACCACCAGTGATATATCACTAGCGGGAACCTACAATGAGCAGTTCTTC
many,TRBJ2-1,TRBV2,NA,CASDGGEQFF,TGTGCCAGCGATGGAGGGGAGCAGTTCTTC
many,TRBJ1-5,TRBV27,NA,CASSLLGQDVQPQHF,TGTGCCAGCAGTTTACTGGGACAAGACGTCCAGCCCCAGCATTTT
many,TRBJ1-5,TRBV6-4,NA,CASSPDGSNQPQHF,TGTGCCAGCAGCCCCGACGGTAGCAATCAGCCCCAGCATTTT
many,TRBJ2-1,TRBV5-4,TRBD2,CASSFMSVGEGPYNEQFF,TGTGCCAGCAGCTTTATGTCTGTGGGGGAGGGCCCATACAATGAGCAGTTCTTC
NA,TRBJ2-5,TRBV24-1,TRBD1,CATRGTGGLETQYF,TGTGCCACCAGAGGGACAGGGGGCCTCGAGACCCAGTACTTC
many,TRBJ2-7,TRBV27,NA,CASSKNTGTGDASYEQYF,TGTGCCAGCAGTAAAAATACCGGGACCGGAGACGCCTCCTACGAGCAGTACTTC
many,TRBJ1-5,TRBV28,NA,CASSRNNLQDQPQHF,TGTGCCAGCAGCCGGAACAACCTACAGGATCAGCCCCAGCATTTT
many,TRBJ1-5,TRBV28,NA,CASSSTHLKGYQPQHF,TGTGCCAGCAGTTCCACCCACCTTAAGGGGTATCAGCCCCAGCATTTT
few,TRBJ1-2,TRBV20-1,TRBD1,CSARGDREGYGYTF,TGCAGTGCTAGGGGGGACAGGGAGGGCTATGGCTACACCTTC
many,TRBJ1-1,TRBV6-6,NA,CASSYSGLGTAFF,TGTGCCAGCAGTTATTCGGGATTGGGGACAGCTTTCTTT
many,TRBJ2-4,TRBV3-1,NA,CASSQEDRGTLQYF,TGTGCCAGCAGCCAAGAAGATCGGGGGACACTACAGTACTTC
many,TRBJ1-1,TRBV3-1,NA,CASSHGGNTEAFF,TGTGCCAGCAGCCATGGGGGAAACACTGAAGCTTTCTTT
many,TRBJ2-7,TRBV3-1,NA,CASGGAYEQYF,TGTGCCAGCGGCGGGGCCTACGAGCAGTACTTC
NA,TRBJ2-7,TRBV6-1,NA,CASSEARHSSYEQYF,TGTGCCAGCAGTGAAGCGCGCCATAGCTCCTACGAGCAGTACTTC
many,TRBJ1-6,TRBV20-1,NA,CSARDFTVNSPLHF,TGCAGTGCTAGAGATTTTACCGTCAATTCACCCCTCCACTTT
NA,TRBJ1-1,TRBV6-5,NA,CASSYQNMNTEAFF,TGTGCCAGCAGTTACCAGAATATGAACACTGAAGCTTTCTTT
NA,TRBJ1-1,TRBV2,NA,CASSESVLNTEAFF,TGTGCCAGCAGTGAATCAGTTTTGAACACTGAAGCTTTCTTT
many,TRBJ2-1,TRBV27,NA,CASSRPYNEQFF,TGTGCCAGCAGTCGTCCCTACAATGAGCAGTTCTTC
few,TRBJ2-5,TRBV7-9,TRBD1,CASSLGGPRETQYF,TGTGCCAGCAGCCTAGGGGGCCCACGGGAGACCCAGTACTTC
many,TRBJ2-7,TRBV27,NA,CASSQLGYEQYF,TGTGCCAGCAGCCAACTAGGGTACGAGCAGTACTTC